This entry lists 26 T cell receptor beta chains sequenced from one sample in a study of T cells in Graves' hyperthyroidism and ophthalmopathy. Regions amplified from RNA transcripts were the TCR beta CDR3 regions. HTBI primers drove first-round RT-PCR of the TCR CDR3. From the multiplex PCR reads, TCRdb called clonotypes with MiXCR, one entry per CDR3 protein. Among a few hundred thousand distinct CDR3 sequences listed, about 15% were seen once. Input material: blood. The receptors stem from a woman in her twenties or thirties with Graves' hyperthyroidism.

This clonotype appeared many times. The V call is TRBV28, the J call TRBJ2-1; D assignment may be TRBD1 or TRBD2 (5 bases each). This CDR3 contains 15 residues. Trimming stripped 5 bases from V and 7 bases from J, with 18 bases between. The germline V gene has CDR1 MDHEN and CDR2 SYDVKM. This CDR3 is CASSPPGRGFNEQFF. The CDR3, as DNA: TGTGCCAGCAGTCCGCCGGGACGCGGGTTTAATGAGCAGTTCTTC. Full variable domain (remainder filled in from reference TRBV28 and TRBJ2-1): DVKVTQSSRYLVKRTGEKVFLECVQDMDHENMFWYRQDPGLGLRLIYFSYDVKMKEKGDIPEGYSVSREKKERFSLILESASTNQTSMYLCASSPPGRGFNEQFFGPGTRLTVL.

This clonotype was seen at least ten times. The CDR3 DNA reads as TGTGCCAGCTCACCACAGGCAGGGGGTGTCTACGAGCAGTACTTC. It codes for CASSPQAGGVYEQYF. V and J are TRBV18 and TRBJ2-7, with TRBD1 identical over 7 bases. This CDR3 region has 15 residues. The trim removed 1 base at V and 3 bases at J, leaving 6 bases unmatched. Germline V CDR1 and CDR2: KGHSH, LQKENI. Together with reference TRBV18 and TRBJ2-7, the CDR3 gives the full variable domain: NAGVMQNPRHLVRRRGQEARLRCSPMKGHSHVYWYRQLPEEGLKFMVYLQKENIIDESGMPKERFSAEFPKEGPSILRIQQVVRGDSAAYFCASSPQAGGVYEQYFGPGTRLTVT.

This clonotype was recorded a few times. The chain uses TRBV18 and TRBJ1-1; TRBD1 aligns across 7 bases. Germline values: CDR1 KGHSH, CDR2 LQKENI. V lost 8 bases, J lost 2 bases, and 5 bases stayed unmatched. The CDR3 covers 13 residues. The CDR3 here is CASRRDSNTEAFF. CDR3 nucleotides: TGTGCCAGCCGCCGGGACAGTAACACTGAAGCTTTCTTT. Full variable domain (outside the CDR3, taken from reference TRBV18 and TRBJ1-1): NAGVMQNPRHLVRRRGQEARLRCSPMKGHSHVYWYRQLPEEGLKFMVYLQKENIIDESGMPKERFSAEFPKEGPSILRIQQVVRGDSAAYFCASRRDSNTEAFFGQGTRLTVV.

This clonotype was observed at least ten times. CDR3 nucleotides: TGCGCCAGCAGCTTGTACGGGCCCGGCGGACTTTCCTACAATGAGCAGTTCTTC. The encoded protein is CASSLYGPGGLSYNEQFF. The genes are TRBV5-1 and TRBJ2-1; D is perhaps TRBD2 (5 bases). The CDR3 consists of 18 residues. The germline V gene has CDR1 SGHRS and CDR2 YFSETQ. Trimming cost V 1 base and J 1 base, with 18 bases left between them.

There are a few counts of this clonotype. This chain connects TRBV24-1 to TRBJ1-4, with TRBD1 identical over 9 bases. CDR3 length equals 15 residues. The germline V gene has CDR1 KGHDR and CDR2 SFDVKD. V lost 2 bases and J lost 8; bases outside the gene matches: 5. CDR3 loop: CATSDSRTGEEKLFF. In DNA form, the CDR3 reads TGTGCCACCAGTGATTCTAGGACAGGGGAAGAAAAACTGTTTTTT.

CDR3 amino acids: CASSFKRTGGNGYTF. The CDR3 DNA reads as TGTGCCAGCAGCTTTAAGAGAACAGGGGGCAATGGCTACACCTTC. The chain carries TRBV13 and TRBJ1-2, with TRBD1 identical over 9 bases. The germline CDR1 and CDR2 sequences are PRHDT and FYEKMQ (reference sequence). The CDR3 consists of 15 residues. V lost 3 bases, J lost 6 bases, and 8 bases stayed unmatched.

The V gene is TRBV27, the J gene TRBJ2-5, with TRBD1 identical over 9 bases. This CDR3 spans 16 amino acids. J lost 3 bases, V lost 5 bases, and 10 bases had no gene match. The germline gives CDR1 MNHEY, CDR2 SMNVEV (reference sequence). Here the CDR3 DNA reads TGTGCCAGCAGTCCCTCGGCGGGACAGGGAAAAGAGACCCAGTACTTC. Encoded protein: CASSPSAGQGKETQYF.

In its sample, this clonotype was seen many times. The chain couples TRBV27 to TRBJ2-1, with D possibly being TRBD1 or TRBD2 (6 bases each). Trimming removed 10 bases at V and 8 bases at J, with 15 bases between. The V gene's germline CDR1 is MNHEY and CDR2 SMNVEV (reference sequence). This CDR3 region has 12 residues. The CDR3 region has the DNA TGTGCCACCCTCTATGGGGGGCATGAGCAGTTCTTC. Its translation is CATLYGGHEQFF.

In this sample, this clonotype turned up many times. The chain combines TRBV7-6 with TRBJ2-4; TRBD2 is a possible D gene (6 bases). Germline V gene sequence: CDR1 SGHVS, CDR2 FNYEAQ. V dropped 4 bases and J dropped 2 bases, with 18 bases sitting between them. This CDR3 has 17 residues. Here the CDR3 DNA reads TGTGCCAGCAGCTCCACCGCCGGGCGGGGCCCCAAAAACATTCAGTACTTC. This gives the protein CASSSTAGRGPKNIQYF.

This clonotype has ten or more counts. J is TRBJ1-5 and V is TRBV28; no definite D call. V lost 7 bases and J 1 base, leaving 14 bases between the germline ends. Germline V gene lookup returns CDR1 MDHEN and CDR2 SYDVKM. The CDR3 loop spans 15 amino acids. CDR3 nucleotides: TGTGCCAGCAATCTATCAACCGGGAGCAATCAGCCCCAGCATTTT. This sequence encodes CASNLSTGSNQPQHF. The whole variable domain, remainder taken from reference TRBV28 and TRBJ1-5, is DVKVTQSSRYLVKRTGEKVFLECVQDMDHENMFWYRQDPGLGLRLIYFSYDVKMKEKGDIPEGYSVSREKKERFSLILESASTNQTSMYLCASNLSTGSNQPQHFGDGTRLSIL.

This clonotype has a count of ten or more. J is TRBJ1-1 and V is TRBV7-3; D is ambiguous. The germline V and J ends were trimmed by 4 bases and 1 base, with 7 bases remaining between them. From germline, CDR1 is SGHTA and CDR2 FQGTGA. The CDR3 is 13 amino acids. CDR3 coding DNA: TGTGCCAGCAGCTCTACCTCGAACACTGAAGCTTTCTTT. It translates to CASSSTSNTEAFF.

In its sample, this clonotype was seen many times. The CDR3 loop is CASSDRGTANYGYTF. The CDR3 DNA follows: TGTGCCAGCAGCGACCGAGGGACAGCCAACTATGGCTACACCTTC. The V call is TRBV3-1, the J call TRBJ1-2, with 7 bases matching TRBD1. Germline V CDR1 and CDR2: LGHDT, YNNKEL (reference sequence). CDR3 length: 15 residues. V lost 5 bases and J lost 2; bases outside the gene matches: 8.

The chain links TRBV20-1 to TRBJ2-1; D remains unclear. CDR1 and CDR2 (germline): DFQATT, SNEGSKA (reference sequence). CDR3 size: 11 residues. Trimming removed 3 bases from V and 8 bases from J, with 8 bases in between. Here the CDR3 reads CSASGGYEQFF. CDR3 DNA: TGCAGTGCTAGTGGTGGCTATGAGCAGTTCTTC.

This clonotype was seen many times. The chain combines TRBV7-9 with TRBJ1-2; unclear D gene. V lost 2 bases to trimming and J lost 6 bases, with 10 bases between them. Germline loops: CDR1 SEHNR, CDR2 FQNEAQ (reference sequence). The CDR3 sequence is 13 residues long. The CDR3 reads CASSLRGEDGYTF. The CDR3 nucleotides read TGTGCCAGCAGCTTACGGGGAGAGGATGGCTACACCTTC. The full variable domain, completed using reference TRBV7-9 and TRBJ1-2, is DTGVSQNPRHKITKRGQNVTFRCDPISEHNRLYWYRQTLGQGPEFLTYFQNEAQLEKSRLLSDRFSAERPKGSFSTLEIQRTEQGDSAMYLCASSLRGEDGYTFGSGTRLTVV.

This clonotype was seen only a few times. V is TRBV12-3 or TRBV12-4 and J is TRBJ2-7, with 9 bases that match TRBD1. The trim removed 5 bases at V and 0 bases at J, leaving 5 bases unmatched. There are 15 residues in the CDR3. CDR3 nucleotides: TGTGCCAGCAGTATGACAGGGGGTAACTCCTACGAGCAGTACTTC. Translation: CASSMTGGNSYEQYF.

This clonotype was counted ten times or more. The J gene is TRBJ1-2, the V gene TRBV12-3 or TRBV12-4; TRBD1 might be the D (5 bases). The V end lost 3 bases, the J end lost 2 bases, and 7 bases lay between the germline ends. The CDR3 extends over 13 amino acids. CDR3: CASSLGGNYGYTF. The CDR3 DNA reads TGTGCCAGCAGTTTGGGGGGAAACTATGGCTACACCTTC.

There are many counts of this clonotype. The V call is TRBV7-2, the J call TRBJ2-1, with a weak D call TRBD2 (6 bases). The CDR3 sequence is 15 residues long. V was trimmed by 5 bases and J by 2 bases, leaving 13 bases between them. CDR1 and CDR2 from the germline V gene are SGHTA and FQGNSA. CDR3 in DNA: TGTGCCAGCAGCCTTATGACTAGTACCTACAATGAGCAGTTCTTC. Its translation: CASSLMTSTYNEQFF.

This clonotype has a count of ten or more. V and J are TRBV27 and TRBJ2-7; D possibly uses TRBD1 or TRBD2 (5 bases each). Germline V lookup: CDR1 MNHEY, CDR2 SMNVEV (reference sequence). The ends were cut back, 0 bases at V and 5 bases at J, with 8 bases in the middle. CDR3 size: 13 residues. CDR3 bases: TGTGCCAGCAGTTTATCGGGGGTCGACGAGCAGTACTTC. Amino acids: CASSLSGVDEQYF.

The CDR3 region has the DNA TGTGCCAGCAGCCAAGATTGGACTACAGAGACCCAGTACTTC. It encodes CASSQDWTTETQYF. The chain has TRBV3-1 and TRBJ2-5, with D possibly TRBD2 on 6 matching bases. Germline assignment: CDR1 LGHDT and CDR2 YNNKEL (reference sequence). This CDR3 comprises 14 residues. Trimming removed 0 bases at V and 4 bases at J, with 9 bases between.

A few counts support this clonotype. The J gene is TRBJ1-3, the V gene TRBV9; D ambiguous. V lost 0 bases to trimming and J lost 4 bases, with 5 bases between them. Germline CDR1 reads SGDLS; CDR2 reads YYNGEE. The CDR3 sequence is 13 residues long. The CDR3 loop reads CASSVAGGNTIYF. CDR3 DNA sequence: TGTGCCAGCAGCGTAGCCGGGGGAAACACCATATATTTT.

The sample holds a few counts of this clonotype. This chain uses TRBV28 with TRBJ2-5, with TRBD2 matching over 7 bases. This CDR3 comprises 15 residues. The J segment lost 1 base and the V segment lost 4 bases, leaving 6 bases of the junction unmatched. The germline V gene encodes CDR1 MDHEN and CDR2 SYDVKM. CDR3 amino acids: CASSSTGTTQETQYF. The CDR3 DNA reads as TGTGCCAGCAGTTCGACCGGGACTACCCAAGAGACCCAGTACTTC. Combining the CDR3 with reference TRBV28 and TRBJ2-5 gives the whole variable domain DVKVTQSSRYLVKRTGEKVFLECVQDMDHENMFWYRQDPGLGLRLIYFSYDVKMKEKGDIPEGYSVSREKKERFSLILESASTNQTSMYLCASSSTGTTQETQYFGPGTRLLVL.

This clonotype has just a few counts. V is TRBV4-2 and J is TRBJ2-7; the match to TRBD2 covers 8 bases. Trimming cost V 4 bases and J 2 bases; bases outside gene matches: 19. The CDR3 length is 19 residues. Germline V gene lookup returns CDR1 LGHNA and CDR2 YNFKEQ. CDR3 amino acids: CASSPILLGGSGITYEQYF. In DNA form, the CDR3 reads TGTGCCAGCAGCCCTATACTCCTCGGAGGTAGCGGGATAACCTACGAGCAGTACTTC.

In its sample, this clonotype was seen once. The chain carries TRBV6-1 and TRBJ2-1; 8 nucleotides match TRBD1. V lost 4 bases and J lost 11; bases outside the gene matches: 10. Germline values: CDR1 MNHNS, CDR2 SASEGT. This CDR3 contains 14 residues. CDR3 amino acids: CASSAGGLGNQQFF. The DNA of the CDR3 is TGTGCCAGCAGTGCAGGGGGCCTGGGGAATCAGCAGTTCTTC.

This clonotype was observed many times. This chain connects TRBV6-1 to TRBJ1-2; TRBD1 matches 9 bases. With 5 bases clipped from V and 3 bases from J, the junction kept 4 bases outside the gene matches. The CDR3 runs to 14 residues. Germline V gives CDR1 MNHNS, CDR2 SASEGT. This chain's CDR3 is CASSYRDRDYGYTF. The CDR3 region has the DNA TGTGCCAGCAGTTATAGGGACAGGGACTATGGCTACACCTTC.

A few counts support this clonotype. CDR3 in DNA: TGTGCCAGCAAAAAGGGACAGAACTATAATTCACCCCTCCACTTT. This encodes CASKKGQNYNSPLHF. The chain recombines TRBV9 with TRBJ1-6; 7 bases line up with TRBD1. Germline V lookup: CDR1 SGDLS, CDR2 YYNGEE. The CDR3 is 15 amino acids. V lost 6 bases, J lost 3 bases, and 6 bases stayed unmatched.

This clonotype was observed a few times. The chain combines TRBV27 with TRBJ1-5; possible D gene TRBD1, 6 bases. The germline V gene has CDR1 MNHEY and CDR2 SMNVEV (reference sequence). V was clipped by 0 bases and J by 7 bases, with 13 bases between them. The CDR3 totals 15 residues. The CDR3: CASSLSYRAGQPQHF. The CDR3 nucleotides read TGTGCCAGCAGTTTATCGTACAGGGCTGGACAGCCCCAGCATTTT.